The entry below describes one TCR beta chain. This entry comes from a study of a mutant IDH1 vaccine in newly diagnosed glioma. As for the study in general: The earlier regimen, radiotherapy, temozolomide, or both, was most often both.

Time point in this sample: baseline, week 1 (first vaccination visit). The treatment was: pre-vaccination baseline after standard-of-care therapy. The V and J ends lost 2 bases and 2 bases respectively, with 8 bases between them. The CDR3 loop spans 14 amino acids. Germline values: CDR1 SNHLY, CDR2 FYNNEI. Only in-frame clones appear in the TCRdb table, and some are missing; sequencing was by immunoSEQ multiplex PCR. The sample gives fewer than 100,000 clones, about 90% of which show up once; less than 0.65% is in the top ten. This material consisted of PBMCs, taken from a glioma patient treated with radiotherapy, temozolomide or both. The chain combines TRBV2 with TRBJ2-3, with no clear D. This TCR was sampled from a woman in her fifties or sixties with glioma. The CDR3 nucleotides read TGTGCCAGCAGTGAACGGCGATTCACAGATACGCAGTATTTT. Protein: CASSERRFTDTQYF.